This T cell receptor (beta chain) was obtained from a study of blood T cell repertoires in COVID-19 (dated by TCRdb to about 2020). Broadly, across the study: Samples from collaborators originated in the United States, Italy and Spain and spanned both the acute and convalescent phases of COVID-19. The prospective study material was composed of cDNA or gDNA derived from T cells, B-cell-depleted T cells, or PBMCs. Subjects who had been exposed to COVID-19, were actively infected with it, or had recovered from it provided the deeply sampled blood TCRbeta repertoires that made up the dataset. The repertoires were released in a freely available public database intended as a resource for research on the immune response to SARS-CoV-2. Samples came from the ongoing ImmuneRACE study (first 160 participants) plus 1,254 subjects from 6 global collaborators. A de-identified subject ID, COVID-19 status, age in years and sex were almost always included in the sample metadata. Where available, HLA class I and class II types were obtained from metadata supplied by the sample provider rather than from assay-based typing.

The paper as a whole reports these results and caveats: The quantity of clinical and demographic metadata differed by source and by participant and was supplied without curation.

Participants in the prospective study were aged about 18 to 89 years, lived in approximately 26 United States geographic areas, and enrolled through a virtual design. In the prospective study, participants were assigned to cohorts based on the clinical history participants reported in a screening survey and a study questionnaire. For ImmuneRACE Cohort 3, a participant was defined as recovered based on two consecutive negative NP/OP PCR tests, clearance by a healthcare professional, or resolution of symptoms. In the prospective study, whole blood, serum and a nasopharyngeal or oropharyngeal swab were collected from each participant by mobile phlebotomists. Over a roughly two-month period, participants in the prospective study had the option of providing additional blood draws and questionnaires. Before DNA extraction, blood samples from the prospective study were shipped at room temperature or frozen.

Trimming removed 6 bases from V and 7 bases from J; the gene matches leave 7 bases unexplained. The cysteine opens and the phenylalanine closes a CDR3 of 15 amino acids. Only CDR3 DNA is held: 45 bases, read in frame from base 1. From a lookup of the germline V gene, CDR1 and CDR2 are MNHEY and SVGAGI. On this clone itself: Its antigen has not been determined. No base-level quality is on record; no much larger clone is a single base apart.

TCRbeta CDR3 regions were amplified from genomic DNA using the immunoSEQ Assay, a bias-controlled multiplex PCR. In the paper's pipeline: The number of nucleated cells in each sample was estimated from the amplification of reference gene primers within the assay. To quantify the absolute abundance of each unique TCRbeta CDR3 rearrangement, sequence reads were collapsed and filtered. For each sample, productive Simpson clonality was calculated as the square root of Simpson's diversity index over productive rearrangements. As stored in TCRdb, this immuneACCESS dataset retains in-frame rearrangements with V and J assigned. A fraction of the clones does not appear; measured against another copy, unresolved V genes explain less than half of the discrepancy, and the remainder lacks a known reason. V, J and clone size were drawn from that table, and D and trimming were deduced from the DNA. The sample profile shows about 430,000 clones; roughly nine tenths of them were found once. The ten largest clones capture roughly 1.1% of the sample.

The clonotype comes from a man in his thirties or forties who had recovered from COVID-19. What was sequenced was PBMCs or T cells enriched from blood (not recorded which). The V and J genes are TRBV6-5 and TRBJ1-6; TRBD1 fits 9 bases in the junction. The DNA sequence follows: TGTGCCAGCAGCCGGACGGACAGGGGAAATTCACCCCTCCACTTT. Its protein reads: CASSRTDRGNSPLHF.